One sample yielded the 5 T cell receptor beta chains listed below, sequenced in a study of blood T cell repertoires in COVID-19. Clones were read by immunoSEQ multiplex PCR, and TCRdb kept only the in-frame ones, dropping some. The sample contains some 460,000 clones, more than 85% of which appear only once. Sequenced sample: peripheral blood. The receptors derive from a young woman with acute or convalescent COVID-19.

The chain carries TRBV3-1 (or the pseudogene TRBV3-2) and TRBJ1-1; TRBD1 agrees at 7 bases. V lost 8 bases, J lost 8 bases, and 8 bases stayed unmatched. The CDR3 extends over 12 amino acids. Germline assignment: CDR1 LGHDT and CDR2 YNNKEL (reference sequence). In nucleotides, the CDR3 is TGTGCCAGCGAGGGGACAGCCGGAGAAGCTTTCTTT. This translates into CASEGTAGEAFF.

The CDR3 DNA follows: TGTGCCAGCAGCGTAGCGGGGGGGCCTTACGAGCAGTACTTC. As protein: CASSVAGGPYEQYF. J is TRBJ2-7 and V is TRBV5-6; TRBD2 matches at 11 bases. The germline V gene has CDR1 SGHDT and CDR2 YYEEEE. Germline trimming cut 4 bases from V and 4 bases from J; bases unmatched to any gene: 4. The CDR3 is 14 amino acids.

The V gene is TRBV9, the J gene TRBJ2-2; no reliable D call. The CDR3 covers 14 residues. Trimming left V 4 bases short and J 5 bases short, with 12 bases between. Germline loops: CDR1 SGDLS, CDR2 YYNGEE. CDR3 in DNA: TGTGCCAGCAGCTCTTCCCCTCCGACCGGGGAGCTGTTTTTT. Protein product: CASSSSPPTGELFF.

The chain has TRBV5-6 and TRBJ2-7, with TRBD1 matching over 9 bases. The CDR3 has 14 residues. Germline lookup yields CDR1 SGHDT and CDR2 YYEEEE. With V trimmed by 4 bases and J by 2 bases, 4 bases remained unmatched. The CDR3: CASSLQGATYEQYF. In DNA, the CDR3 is TGTGCCAGCAGCCTACAGGGGGCTACCTACGAGCAGTACTTC.

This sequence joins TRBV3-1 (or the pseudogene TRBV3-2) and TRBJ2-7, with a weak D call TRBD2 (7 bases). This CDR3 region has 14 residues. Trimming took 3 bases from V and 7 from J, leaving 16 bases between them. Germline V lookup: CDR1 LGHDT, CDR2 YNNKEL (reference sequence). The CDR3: CASSQRGGHGEQYF. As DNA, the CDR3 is TGTGCCAGCAGCCAGAGGGGGGGCCATGGTGAGCAGTACTTC.